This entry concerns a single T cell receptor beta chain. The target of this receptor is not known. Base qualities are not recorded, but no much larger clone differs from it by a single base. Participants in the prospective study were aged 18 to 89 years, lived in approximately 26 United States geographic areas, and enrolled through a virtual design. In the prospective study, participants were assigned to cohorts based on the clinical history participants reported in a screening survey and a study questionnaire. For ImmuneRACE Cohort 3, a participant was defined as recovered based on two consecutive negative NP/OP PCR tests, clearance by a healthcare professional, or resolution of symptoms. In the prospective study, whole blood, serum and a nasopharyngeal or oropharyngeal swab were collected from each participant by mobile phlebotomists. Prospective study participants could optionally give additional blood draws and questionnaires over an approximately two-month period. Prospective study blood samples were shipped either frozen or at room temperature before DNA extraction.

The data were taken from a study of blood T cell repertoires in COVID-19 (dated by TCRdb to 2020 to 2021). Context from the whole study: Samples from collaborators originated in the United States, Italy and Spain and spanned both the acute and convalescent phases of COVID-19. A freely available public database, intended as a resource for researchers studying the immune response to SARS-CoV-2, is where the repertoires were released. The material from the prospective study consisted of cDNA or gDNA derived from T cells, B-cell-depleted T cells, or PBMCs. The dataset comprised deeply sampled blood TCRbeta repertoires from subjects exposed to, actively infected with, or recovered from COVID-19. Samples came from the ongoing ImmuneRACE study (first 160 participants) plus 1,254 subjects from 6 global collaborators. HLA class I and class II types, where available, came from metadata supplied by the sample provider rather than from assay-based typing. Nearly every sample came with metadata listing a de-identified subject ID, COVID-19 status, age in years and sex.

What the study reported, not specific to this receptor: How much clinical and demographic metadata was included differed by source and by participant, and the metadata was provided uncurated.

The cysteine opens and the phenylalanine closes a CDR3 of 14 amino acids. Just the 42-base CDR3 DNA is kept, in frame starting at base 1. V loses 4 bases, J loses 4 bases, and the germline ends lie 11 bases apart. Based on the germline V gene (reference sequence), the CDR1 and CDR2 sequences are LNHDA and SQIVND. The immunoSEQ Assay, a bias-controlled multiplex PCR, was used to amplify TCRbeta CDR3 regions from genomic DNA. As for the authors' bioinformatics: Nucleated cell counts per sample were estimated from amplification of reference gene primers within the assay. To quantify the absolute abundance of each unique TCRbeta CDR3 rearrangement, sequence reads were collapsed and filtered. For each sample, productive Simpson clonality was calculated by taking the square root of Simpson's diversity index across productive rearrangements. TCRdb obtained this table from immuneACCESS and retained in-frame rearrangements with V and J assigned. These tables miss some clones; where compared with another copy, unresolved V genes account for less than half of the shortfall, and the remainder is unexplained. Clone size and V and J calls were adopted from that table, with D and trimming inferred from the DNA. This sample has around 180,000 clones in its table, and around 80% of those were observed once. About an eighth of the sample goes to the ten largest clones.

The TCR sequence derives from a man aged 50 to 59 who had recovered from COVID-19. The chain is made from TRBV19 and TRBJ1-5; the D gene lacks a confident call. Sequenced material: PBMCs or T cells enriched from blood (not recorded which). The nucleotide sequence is TGTGCCAGTAGTAGGTCGACTGGGAATCAGCCCCAGCATTTT. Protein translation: CASSRSTGNQPQHF.